This T cell receptor beta chain is from a study of T cell responses to AZD1222 COVID-19 vaccine. Across the whole study: Second-dose intervals of approximately 4 or approximately 12 weeks were pooled.

The CDR3 length is 14 residues. The germline V gene encodes CDR1 MDHEN and CDR2 SYDVKM. V lost 5 bases and J 2 bases, leaving 9 bases between the germline ends. TCRdb's table, derived via immunoSEQ multiplex PCR, lists solely in-frame clones and lacks some. The repertoire holds around 260,000 clones, with over 90% as singletons. This clonotype was obtained from an adult in good health. The input for sequencing was peripheral blood, taken on day 0 of AZD1222 vaccination. The J gene is TRBJ2-2, the V gene TRBV28; the D gene is possibly TRBD2 (5 bases). CDR3 bases: TGTGCCAGCAGTGAGGGAACAAACACCGGGGAGCTGTTTTTT. Residues: CASSEGTNTGELFF.